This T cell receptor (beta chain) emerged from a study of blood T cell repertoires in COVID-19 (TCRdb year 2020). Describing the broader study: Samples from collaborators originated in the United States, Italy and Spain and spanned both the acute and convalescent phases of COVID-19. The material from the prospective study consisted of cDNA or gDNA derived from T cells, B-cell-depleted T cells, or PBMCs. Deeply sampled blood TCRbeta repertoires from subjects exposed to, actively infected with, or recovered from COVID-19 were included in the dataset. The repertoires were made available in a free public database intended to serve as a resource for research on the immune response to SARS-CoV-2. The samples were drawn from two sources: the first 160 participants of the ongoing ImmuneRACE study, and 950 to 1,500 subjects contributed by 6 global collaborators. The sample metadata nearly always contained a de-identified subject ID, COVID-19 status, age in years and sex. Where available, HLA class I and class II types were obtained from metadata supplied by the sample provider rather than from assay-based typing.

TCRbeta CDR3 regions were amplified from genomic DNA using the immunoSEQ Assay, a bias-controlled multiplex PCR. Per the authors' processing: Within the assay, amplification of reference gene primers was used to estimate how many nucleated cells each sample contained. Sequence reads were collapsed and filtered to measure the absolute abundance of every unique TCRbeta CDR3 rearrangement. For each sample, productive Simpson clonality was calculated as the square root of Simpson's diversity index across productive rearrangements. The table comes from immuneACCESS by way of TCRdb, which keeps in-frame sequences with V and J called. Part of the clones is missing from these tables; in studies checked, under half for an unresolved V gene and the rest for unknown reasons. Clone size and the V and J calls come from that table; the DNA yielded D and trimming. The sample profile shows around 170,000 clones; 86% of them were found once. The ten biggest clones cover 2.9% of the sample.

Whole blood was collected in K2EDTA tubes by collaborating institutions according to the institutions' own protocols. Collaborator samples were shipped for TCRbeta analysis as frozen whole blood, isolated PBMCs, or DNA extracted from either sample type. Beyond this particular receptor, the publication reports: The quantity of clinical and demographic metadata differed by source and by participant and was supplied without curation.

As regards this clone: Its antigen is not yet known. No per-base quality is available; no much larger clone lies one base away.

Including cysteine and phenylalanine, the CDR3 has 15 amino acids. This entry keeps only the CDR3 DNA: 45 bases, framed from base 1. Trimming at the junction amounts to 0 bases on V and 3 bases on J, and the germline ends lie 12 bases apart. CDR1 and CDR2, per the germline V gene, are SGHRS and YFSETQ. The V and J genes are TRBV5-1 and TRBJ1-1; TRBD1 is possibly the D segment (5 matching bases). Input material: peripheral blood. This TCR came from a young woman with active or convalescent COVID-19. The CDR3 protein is CASSLVSGPHTEAFF. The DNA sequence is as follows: TGCGCCAGCAGCTTGGTATCAGGGCCCCACACTGAAGCTTTCTTT.